The present entry profiles one T cell receptor beta chain with its context. The record originates from a study of OX40 agonist ivuxolimab in advanced cancers. Study summary: The eligibility criteria allowed prior anti-PD-1, anti-PD-L1 or anti-CTLA-4 therapy, and 40% had some.

Profiled with immunoSEQ multiplex PCR; TCRdb holds only in-frame clones, not every one. The sample contains 23,000 or so clones, less than 90% of which appear only once. The CDR3 spans 13 residues. Germline CDR1 is SGHAT and CDR2 is FQNNGV. Trimming took off 0 bases at V and 7 bases at J, with 9 bases between the two ends. The chain uses TRBV11-2 and TRBJ1-1, with unresolved D. The specimen was CD4+ or CD8+ T cells sorted from blood, collected in a trial of the OX40 agonist ivuxolimab. This TCR derives from an adult with an advanced solid tumor such as melanoma, head and neck, liver or kidney cancer. In DNA form, the CDR3 reads TGTGCCAGCAGCTTAGATCGAAGAGGTGAAGCTTTCTTT. The encoded protein is CASSLDRRGEAFF.